The rows below give T cell receptor beta chains drawn from one sample of a study of OX40 agonist ivuxolimab in advanced cancers. The table came from immunoSEQ multiplex PCR; TCRdb's copy has only in-frame clones and leaves some out. The table shows tens of thousands of clones, with approximately 90% occurring only once. This specimen was CD4+ or CD8+ T cells sorted from blood, taken in a trial of the OX40 agonist ivuxolimab. These receptors came from an adult with an advanced solid tumor such as melanoma, head and neck, liver or kidney cancer. The CDR3 runs from the conserved cysteine through the conserved F or W. D genes are given only for firm matches. Clone sizes are given selectively: once, few, many, or a class where the clone is expanded.

clone size: -; J gene: TRBJ1-1; V gene: TRBV7-9; D gene: TRBD1; CDR3 protein: CASSLPRQGQNTEAFF; CDR3 DNA: TGTGCCAGCAGCTTACCAAGACAGGGCCAGAACACTGAAGCTTTCTTT
clone size: -; J gene: TRBJ2-2; V gene: TRBV9; D gene: TRBD2; CDR3 protein: CASSVVAGDSGELFF; CDR3 DNA: TGTGCCAGCAGCGTAGTAGCGGGGGATTCCGGGGAGCTGTTTTTT
clone size: -; J gene: TRBJ1-4; V gene: TRBV4-3; D gene: -; CDR3 protein: CASSPGPGGKLFF; CDR3 DNA: TGCGCCAGCAGCCCGGGCCCAGGCGGAAAACTGTTTTTT
clone size: -; J gene: TRBJ2-1; V gene: TRBV9; D gene: -; CDR3 protein: CASSVEGAENEQFF; CDR3 DNA: TGTGCCAGCAGCGTGGAGGGGGCCGAAAATGAGCAGTTCTTC
clone size: -; J gene: TRBJ2-1; V gene: TRBV10-3; D gene: TRBD1; CDR3 protein: CAARQGSYNEQFF; CDR3 DNA: TGTGCCGCCAGACAGGGGAGCTACAATGAGCAGTTCTTC
clone size: -; J gene: TRBJ1-1; V gene: TRBV7-6; D gene: -; CDR3 protein: CASSFFRDAHRAMNTEAFF; CDR3 DNA: TGTGCCAGCAGCTTTTTCCGGGACGCCCACCGGGCGATGAACACTGAAGCTTTCTTT
clone size: -; J gene: TRBJ2-1; V gene: TRBV7-3; D gene: -; CDR3 protein: CASSIRGRRNEQFF; CDR3 DNA: TGTGCCAGCAGCATACGGGGGCGGAGGAATGAGCAGTTCTTC
clone size: -; J gene: TRBJ1-4; V gene: TRBV9; D gene: -; CDR3 protein: CASSVGENPNEKLFF; CDR3 DNA: TGTGCCAGCAGCGTAGGCGAAAACCCTAATGAAAAACTGTTTTTT
clone size: -; J gene: TRBJ2-7; V gene: TRBV15; D gene: -; CDR3 protein: CATSSGSAVLSYEQYF; CDR3 DNA: TGTGCCACCAGCAGTGGATCAGCGGTCCTATCGTACGAGCAGTACTTC
clone size: -; J gene: TRBJ1-5; V gene: TRBV27; D gene: -; CDR3 protein: CASKESLYHQPQHF; CDR3 DNA: TGTGCCAGCAAGGAATCCCTATATCATCAGCCCCAGCATTTT
clone size: -; J gene: TRBJ2-7; V gene: TRBV29-1; D gene: TRBD1; CDR3 protein: CSVEVGTGTYEQYF; CDR3 DNA: TGCAGCGTTGAAGTTGGGACAGGAACCTACGAGCAGTACTTC
clone size: few; J gene: TRBJ2-1; V gene: TRBV14; D gene: -; CDR3 protein: CASSLSTTGPYNEQFF; CDR3 DNA: TGTGCCAGCAGCCTTTCTACGACCGGGCCCTACAATGAGCAGTTCTTC
clone size: -; J gene: TRBJ1-1; V gene: TRBV7-6; D gene: -; CDR3 protein: CASSSIWGESEPEAFF; CDR3 DNA: TGTGCCAGCAGCTCGATTTGGGGAGAGAGCGAGCCTGAAGCTTTCTTT
clone size: -; J gene: TRBJ1-2; V gene: TRBV5-6; D gene: -; CDR3 protein: CASTGLNYGYTF; CDR3 DNA: TGTGCCAGTACAGGGCTCAACTATGGCTACACCTTC
clone size: -; J gene: TRBJ1-6; V gene: TRBV7-6; D gene: -; CDR3 protein: CASSFGGPNSPLHF; CDR3 DNA: TGTGCCAGCAGCTTCGGGGGCCCTAATTCACCCCTCCACTTT
clone size: few; J gene: TRBJ1-1; V gene: TRBV9; D gene: -; CDR3 protein: CASSVGGSTEAFF; CDR3 DNA: TGTGCCAGCAGTGTTGGAGGGAGTACTGAAGCTTTCTTT
clone size: -; J gene: TRBJ2-1; V gene: TRBV7-9; D gene: TRBD1; CDR3 protein: CANAPPWQGASQYNEQFF; CDR3 DNA: TGTGCCAACGCCCCCCCATGGCAGGGGGCGTCACAATACAATGAGCAGTTCTTC
clone size: once; J gene: TRBJ1-1; V gene: TRBV11-2; D gene: -; CDR3 protein: CASSPTVSNTEAFF; CDR3 DNA: TGTGCCAGCAGCCCGACAGTAAGCAACACTGAAGCTTTCTTT
clone size: -; J gene: TRBJ2-7; V gene: TRBV7-6; D gene: -; CDR3 protein: CASSLGSGLAYEQYF; CDR3 DNA: TGTGCCAGCAGCCTCGGCTCGGGGCTCGCCTACGAGCAGTACTTC
clone size: -; J gene: TRBJ2-5; V gene: TRBV4-3; D gene: -; CDR3 protein: CASSQDLRETQYF; CDR3 DNA: TGCGCCAGCAGCCAAGATTTACGGGAGACCCAGTACTTC
clone size: -; J gene: TRBJ2-7; V gene: TRBV7-9; D gene: -; CDR3 protein: CASSLGQPYEQYF; CDR3 DNA: TGTGCCAGCAGCTTAGGTCAGCCCTACGAGCAGTACTTC
clone size: -; J gene: TRBJ1-5; V gene: TRBV27; D gene: -; CDR3 protein: CASSLQGRNQPQHF; CDR3 DNA: TGTGCCAGCAGTTTGCAGGGGCGGAATCAGCCCCAGCATTTT
clone size: -; J gene: TRBJ1-2; V gene: TRBV9; D gene: -; CDR3 protein: CASSVDGDNGYTF; CDR3 DNA: TGTGCCAGCAGCGTAGACGGGGATAATGGCTACACCTTC
clone size: -; J gene: TRBJ2-7; V gene: TRBV15; D gene: -; CDR3 protein: CATSGQQGSYEQYF; CDR3 DNA: TGTGCCACCAGCGGACAACAGGGTTCCTACGAGCAGTACTTC
clone size: -; J gene: TRBJ1-2; V gene: TRBV9; D gene: -; CDR3 protein: CASSVAATHEGYGYTF; CDR3 DNA: TGTGCCAGCAGCGTAGCTGCCACCCATGAGGGGTATGGCTACACCTTC
clone size: -; J gene: TRBJ1-4; V gene: TRBV27; D gene: -; CDR3 protein: CASSPLANEKLFF; CDR3 DNA: TGTGCCAGCAGTCCCCTGGCTAATGAAAAACTGTTTTTT
clone size: -; J gene: TRBJ2-3; V gene: TRBV5-1; D gene: TRBD1; CDR3 protein: CASSSGQFSTDTQYF; CDR3 DNA: TGCGCCAGCAGCTCGGGACAGTTTAGCACAGATACGCAGTATTTT
clone size: -; J gene: TRBJ1-4; V gene: TRBV19; D gene: -; CDR3 protein: CASSIYQGTNEKLFF; CDR3 DNA: TGTGCCAGTAGTATCTATCAGGGGACTAATGAAAAACTGTTTTTT
clone size: -; J gene: TRBJ2-7; V gene: TRBV4-1; D gene: -; CDR3 protein: CASQDGSSGEQYF; CDR3 DNA: TGCGCCAGTCAGGACGGCAGTTCTGGAGAGCAGTACTTC
clone size: -; J gene: TRBJ2-1; V gene: TRBV6-5; D gene: TRBD1; CDR3 protein: CASGQGDEQFF; CDR3 DNA: TGTGCCAGCGGACAGGGAGATGAGCAGTTCTTC